Reported below is one T cell receptor beta chain. Its antigen is unknown. The data originate from a study of early T cells in non-severe SARS-CoV-2 infection. The overall study: Unsorted whole-blood RNA was sequenced in bulk, leaving chains unpaired. Study results and caveats: There was a bias toward anti-spike CD8 responses in VDJdb matching, which missed private and CD4 specificities.

Each cDNA molecule carried a unique molecular identifier. TCRdb reanalysed the 5' RACE reads using MiXCR and keeps one entry per CDR3 protein. The sample records fewer than 80,000 distinct CDR3 sequences, 12% being singletons. Trimming removed 2 bases at V and 5 bases at J, with 15 bases between. The CDR3 contains 14 residues. Germline V gene sequence: CDR1 DFQATT, CDR2 SNEGSKA (reference sequence). Sequenced: whole blood. The source of this sequence is an adult who was a healthcare worker with PCR-confirmed SARS-CoV-2 infection or an uninfected control (not recorded which). The rearrangement links TRBV20-1 to TRBJ2-5; D ambiguous. CDR3 coding DNA: TGCAGTGCTAGAATCCCGGCCTTGGGGGAGACCCAGTACTTC. This codes for CSARIPALGETQYF.